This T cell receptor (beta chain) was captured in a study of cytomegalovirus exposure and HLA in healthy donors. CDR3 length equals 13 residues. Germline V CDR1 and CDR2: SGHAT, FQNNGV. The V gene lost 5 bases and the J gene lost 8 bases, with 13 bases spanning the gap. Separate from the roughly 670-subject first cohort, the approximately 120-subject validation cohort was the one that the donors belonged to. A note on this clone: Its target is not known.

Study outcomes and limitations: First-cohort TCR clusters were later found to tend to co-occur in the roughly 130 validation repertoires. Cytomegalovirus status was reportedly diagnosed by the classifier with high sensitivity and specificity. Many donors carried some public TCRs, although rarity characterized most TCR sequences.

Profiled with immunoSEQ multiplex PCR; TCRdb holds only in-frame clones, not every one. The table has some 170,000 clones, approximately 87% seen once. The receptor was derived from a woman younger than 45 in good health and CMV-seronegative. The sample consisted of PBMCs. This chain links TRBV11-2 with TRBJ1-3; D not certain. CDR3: CASSQQSGHTIYF. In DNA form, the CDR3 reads TGTGCCAGCAGCCAACAATCAGGCCACACCATATATTTT.